This TCR beta chain was recovered during a study of shared clonotypes between healthy human individuals. Findings and limits, study-wide: Roughly 5% of naive CD4 clonotypes were shared across several donors. Naive subsets generally exceeded memory subsets in estimated richness.

Naive CD8 cells lacked CD45RO, underwent positive selection for CCR7 and left out terminally differentiated effector memory CD45RA+ cells. Donors were healthy HIV-negative adults without recent acute infections or vaccinations. Concerning this clone itself: Its target is unknown. Additional DNA sequences in this sample encode the identical CDR3.

TCRdb's copy holds only in-frame clones and misses some; the assay was immunoSEQ multiplex PCR. This table holds 2 million to 2.5 million clones, around 96% found once. From germline, CDR1 is MNHEY and CDR2 SMNVEV (reference sequence). With 0 bases removed from V and 4 bases from J, the gap between germline ends came to 16 bases. This CDR3 is 16 amino acids long. The clonotype was recovered from a man between 18 and 29 years old in good health. This chain uses TRBV27 with TRBJ2-7; either TRBD1 or TRBD2 may supply D (5 bases each). Sequenced: naive CD8+ T cells sorted from blood. CDR3 region: CASSLSTGTGRYEQYF. In nucleotides, the CDR3 is TGTGCCAGCAGTTTATCTACCGGGACCGGCCGGTACGAGCAGTACTTC.